Below, one T cell receptor beta chain is given with its context. Here immunoSEQ multiplex PCR was the method, and the copy in TCRdb shows in-frame clones only, minus some. Of over 55,000 clones in the sample, about 70% were seen once. The record originates from a study of T cell clones after liver transplantation. As for the study in general: Samples came from ITN030ST, which attempted immunosuppression withdrawal within 2 years of liver transplantation. Graft-donor-reactive sequences were compared with third-party-reactive TCRbeta sequences from pre-transplant mixed lymphocyte reactions.

The V gene lost 8 bases and the J gene lost 5 bases, with 18 bases spanning the gap. CDR1 is MDHEN and CDR2 is SYDVKM in the germline V gene. The CDR3 totals 14 residues. The specimen comprised CD4+ T cells from blood, sampled at the approximately 15-month timepoint. This sequence joins TRBV28 and TRBJ1-2, with D uncertain. The sequence was obtained from a human patient who received a liver transplant. Some T cells may be graft donor cells. As DNA, the CDR3 is TGTGCCAGCGCAACGTTCGGGGAGCGTTATGGCTACACCTTC. It is translated as CASATFGERYGYTF.